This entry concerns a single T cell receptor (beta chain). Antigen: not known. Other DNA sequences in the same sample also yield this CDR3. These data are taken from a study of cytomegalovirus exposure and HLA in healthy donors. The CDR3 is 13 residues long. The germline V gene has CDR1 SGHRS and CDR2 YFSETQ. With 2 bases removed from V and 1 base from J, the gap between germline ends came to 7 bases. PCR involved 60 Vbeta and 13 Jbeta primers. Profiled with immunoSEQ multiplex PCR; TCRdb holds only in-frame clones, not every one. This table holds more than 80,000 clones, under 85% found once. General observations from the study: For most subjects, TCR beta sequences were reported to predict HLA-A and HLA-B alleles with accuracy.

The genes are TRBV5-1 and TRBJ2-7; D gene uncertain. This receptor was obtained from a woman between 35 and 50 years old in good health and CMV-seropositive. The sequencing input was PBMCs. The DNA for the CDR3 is TGCGCCAGCAGCTTACGAGCGTCCTACGAGCAGTACTTC. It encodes CASSLRASYEQYF.